One TCR beta chain is described in this entry. Germline V gene sequence: CDR1 SGHRS, CDR2 YFSETQ. The length of the CDR3 is 16 residues. Trimming removed 4 bases from V and 6 bases from J; junction bases left unmatched: 8. The sample comes from a study of blood T cell repertoires in COVID-19. Study-wide background: Collection of acute and convalescent COVID-19 samples took place in the United States, Italy and Spain. From T cells, B-cell-depleted T cells, or PBMCs came the material, which was cDNA or gDNA.

Measured with immunoSEQ multiplex PCR; TCRdb has only the in-frame clones, and not every one. The sample carries some 200,000 clones, approximately 86% recorded once. The chain combines TRBV5-1 with TRBJ2-3, with 13 bases that match TRBD2. Sequencing was performed on peripheral blood. This receptor was identified in a woman aged 30 to 39 with COVID-19, enrolled during active disease. For the CDR3, the DNA is TGCGCCAGCAGCGGGGGGACTAGCGGGGCCCTGGATACGCAGTATTTT. It is translated as CASSGGTSGALDTQYF.